Listed here are 5 T cell receptor beta chains from one sample, sequenced in a study of T cells in Graves' hyperthyroidism and ophthalmopathy. From RNA transcripts, TCR beta CDR3 regions were amplified. The HTBI set primed first-round TCR CDR3 RT-PCR. One entry per CDR3 protein, called by TCRdb with MiXCR from the multiplex PCR reads. Of under 350,000 distinct CDR3 sequences in the sample, 21% were seen once. Input material: blood. These receptors came from a woman aged 45-65 years with Graves' hyperthyroidism.

J is TRBJ1-1 and V is TRBV20-1, with no clear D. The CDR3 contains 12 residues. Germline CDR1 and CDR2: DFQATT and SNEGSKA (reference sequence). Trimming stripped 3 bases from V and 5 bases from J, with 10 bases between. As DNA, the CDR3 is TGCAGTGCTAGTTTAAGTGCTACTGAAGCTTTCTTT. Amino acids: CSASLSATEAFF.

This clonotype was recorded at least ten times. The gene calls are TRBV11-2 and TRBJ2-3; TRBD2 aligns across 9 bases. This CDR3 has 16 amino acids. The junction had 8 bases not matched to a gene; V was cut back by 5 bases and J by 2 bases. Germline V gene sequence: CDR1 SGHAT, CDR2 FQNNGV. This CDR3 is CASSRLAGGYTDTQYF. The CDR3 region has the DNA TGTGCCAGCAGCCGACTCGCGGGGGGGTACACAGATACGCAGTATTTT.

This clonotype was observed at least ten times. The gene calls are TRBV7-9 and TRBJ2-6; 12 bases line up with TRBD2. CDR3 size: 19 residues. V was clipped by 6 bases and J by 0 bases; unmatched bases: 9. CDR1 and CDR2 from the germline V gene are SEHNR and FQNEAQ (reference sequence). The CDR3 region is CASRDPLAGGRSGANVLTF. DNA for the CDR3: TGTGCCAGCAGAGACCCACTAGCGGGAGGCCGCTCTGGGGCCAACGTCCTGACTTTC.

This clonotype was observed at least ten times. V usage is TRBV12-3 or TRBV12-4 and J usage is TRBJ1-2; D possibly corresponds to TRBD1 (6 bases). Trimming took off 6 bases at V and 9 bases at J, with 17 bases between the two ends. This CDR3 is 13 amino acids long. CDR3 residues: CASSPTGQGSYTF. The DNA for the CDR3 is TGTGCCAGCAGCCCAACGGGACAAGGAAGCTACACCTTC.

This chain connects TRBV14 to TRBJ2-1; 11 nucleotides align to TRBD2. Trimming took 0 bases from V and 12 from J; bases not matched to a gene: 13. Germline CDR1 and CDR2: SGHDN and FVKESK. This CDR3 has 17 residues. The CDR3 is CASSQEPRLAGRLRQFF. The CDR3 DNA reads TGTGCCAGCAGCCAAGAGCCGAGACTAGCGGGACGTTTAAGGCAGTTCTTC.